The rows below give T cell receptor beta chains drawn from one sample of a study of identical twins. Via MiXCR, TCRdb re-called the 5' RACE reads, giving one row per CDR3 protein. Of about 720,000 distinct CDR3 sequences in the sample, 8.5% to 9% were seen once. The same data also went into a second study, on yellow fever vaccine responses in identical twins.

The specimen was PBMCs. Receptors originate from a woman aged 18-29 years in good health. Each CDR3 is given without its conserved first and last residue. The order of the fields is CDR3 protein, V gene, J gene.

ASMSGNYGYT	TRBV25-1	TRBJ1-2
ASSYLPDTDTQY	TRBV6-5	TRBJ2-3
ASSPGGLAGDYNEQY	TRBV7-9	TRBJ2-7
ASSSGELTYEQY	TRBV7-6	TRBJ2-7
ASSVGTGEGYEQY	TRBV5-1	TRBJ2-7
ATNREGSPRETQY	TRBV27	TRBJ2-5
ASSNGQVTYEQY	TRBV4-3	TRBJ2-7
ASSAIGGLKY	TRBV28	TRBJ2-3
AISESASPNNEQF	TRBV10-3	TRBJ2-1
ASSPTGDSYNEQF	TRBV5-4	TRBJ2-1
ASRASGTTTGDTQY	TRBV2	TRBJ2-3
ASSESKRRGETQY	TRBV10-1	TRBJ2-5
ASSQDRWDYYEQY	TRBV7-2	TRBJ2-7
ATSRGGEQF	TRBV5-1	TRBJ2-1
ATSDRDRGLPYEQY	TRBV24-1	TRBJ2-7
SVEVGGIGTGELF	TRBV29-1	TRBJ2-2
ASSEHDSNQPQH	TRBV9	TRBJ1-5
SAPQGWGNTIY	TRBV20-1	TRBJ1-3
ASRDRGLGANVLT	TRBV6-2/TRBV6-3	TRBJ2-6
ASSPREAADTQY	TRBV7-2	TRBJ2-3
ASSPHAGSYEQY	TRBV28	TRBJ2-7
ASSLVGSLHNEKLF	TRBV5-1	TRBJ1-4
ASSLARLAGGPEETDTQY	TRBV7-2	TRBJ2-3
ASSQPGLIYEQY	TRBV4-3	TRBJ2-7
ASTRGGQSYEQY	TRBV28	TRBJ2-7
ASSYPVQGYNEQF	TRBV7-9	TRBJ2-1
ASSSRTSSNTGELF	TRBV5-8	TRBJ2-2
SASLAGGQKTQY	TRBV20-1	TRBJ2-5
ASSSDFYEQY	TRBV11-2	TRBJ2-7
ASSLSRGGIQETQY	TRBV5-6	TRBJ2-5
SARAHKSSYNSPLH	TRBV20-1	TRBJ1-6
ASSEQREGLRARNIQY	TRBV25-1	TRBJ2-4
ASSPGLVRELF	TRBV12-3/TRBV12-4	TRBJ2-2
ASKTTSGGDRDTQY	TRBV5-1	TRBJ2-3
ASSPTGGGYEQY	TRBV5-5	TRBJ2-7
ASSFGVSKILAKNIQY	TRBV28	TRBJ2-4
ASAEIQNIQY	TRBV6-6	TRBJ2-4
ASSQESAGDYTDTQY	TRBV4-3	TRBJ2-3
ASSQNRQPESPLH	TRBV18	TRBJ1-6
SVVEGDYGYT	TRBV29-1	TRBJ1-2
ASSKAPAGGLHEQY	TRBV21-1	TRBJ2-7
ASTQAGRGNNEQF	TRBV28	TRBJ2-1
ASSQEQGSHEQY	TRBV5-4	TRBJ2-7
ASRVSTNTAPLH	TRBV12-3/TRBV12-4	TRBJ1-6
ASSLETVQETQY	TRBV7-2	TRBJ2-5
ASSWDYQETQY	TRBV7-9	TRBJ2-5
AISEDFRSEQY	TRBV10-3	TRBJ2-7
SVLDGQTQY	TRBV29-1	NA
ASSPGAVQTQY	TRBV28	TRBJ2-5
ASNVERERYEQY	TRBV28	TRBJ2-7
ATSDTGSETQY	TRBV24-1	TRBJ2-5
SARYNEQF	TRBV29-1	TRBJ2-1
AISESGVGYEQY	TRBV10-3	TRBJ2-7
ANGDRGDRYNEQF	TRBV7-9	TRBJ2-1
ATSEQGRETQY	TRBV24-1	TRBJ2-5
ASSEGSPLASNEQF	TRBV2	TRBJ2-1
ASSQDERSGYNEQF	TRBV4-3	TRBJ2-1
AISLSWTGGSGELF	TRBV10-3	TRBJ2-2
SARYEAGEQF	TRBV20-1	TRBJ2-1